This is a list of T cell receptor beta chains from one sample in a study of T cell responses to AZD1222 COVID-19 vaccine. Only in-frame clones appear in the TCRdb table, and some are missing; sequencing was by immunoSEQ multiplex PCR. The sample contains about 200,000 clones, approximately 92% of which appear only once. The material was peripheral blood, obtained on day 0 of AZD1222 vaccination. These receptors were taken from an adult in good health. The conserved cysteine and the conserved F or W are not part of the CDR3 here.

v_call: TRBV12-5
cdr3_length: 12
cdr3_aa: ASGFKGDNEKLF

v_call: TRBV27
cdr3_length: 14
cdr3_aa: ASSPLLKGRDEKLF

v_call: TRBV5-4
cdr3_length: 12
cdr3_aa: ASSLSRGSYEQY

v_call: TRBV4-1
cdr3_length: 9
cdr3_aa: ASSQADEQY

v_call: TRBV29-1
cdr3_length: 9
cdr3_aa: SVSAGREAF

v_call: TRBV19
cdr3_length: 11
cdr3_aa: ASSIERIGGYT

v_call: TRBV4-3
cdr3_length: 12
cdr3_aa: ASSHYRGNTEAF

v_call: TRBV14
cdr3_length: 11
cdr3_aa: ASSQDNGDGYT

v_call: TRBV28
cdr3_length: 17
cdr3_aa: ASSSPYMTSGGSIGELF

v_call: TRBV7-3
cdr3_length: 12
cdr3_aa: ASSPGTRKETQY

v_call: TRBV28
cdr3_length: 12
cdr3_aa: ASSNDLSNQPQH

v_call: TRBV7-6
cdr3_length: 12
cdr3_aa: ASSLTGWDEKLF

v_call: TRBV24-1
cdr3_length: 14
cdr3_aa: ATSERQGGPSGELF

v_call: TRBV6-5
cdr3_length: 12
cdr3_aa: ASNTGVTTSGYT

v_call: TRBV9
cdr3_length: 12
cdr3_aa: ASSASGFYQPQH

v_call: TRBV12-3/TRBV12-4
cdr3_length: 11
cdr3_aa: ASSPQGNTEAF

v_call: TRBV7-2
cdr3_length: 12
cdr3_aa: ASSLGGSYNEQF

v_call: TRBV7-9
cdr3_length: 14
cdr3_aa: ASSFYRGVDNQPQH

v_call: TRBV3-1/TRBV3-2
cdr3_length: 13
cdr3_aa: ASSQAAVVNEKLF

v_call: TRBV20-1
cdr3_length: 11
cdr3_aa: SASFGGRTEAF

v_call: TRBV19
cdr3_length: 11
cdr3_aa: ASSGQGRKKLF

v_call: TRBV10-3
cdr3_length: 12
cdr3_aa: ATNRARSYNEQF

v_call: TRBV5-4
cdr3_length: 12
cdr3_aa: ASSIGAEYNEQF

v_call: TRBV7-8
cdr3_length: 13
cdr3_aa: ASSSTGTQFKGYT

v_call: TRBV7-3
cdr3_length: 11
cdr3_aa: ASSISNTGELF

v_call: TRBV12-5
cdr3_length: 9
cdr3_aa: ASGLGYEQY

v_call: TRBV21-1
cdr3_length: 13
cdr3_aa: ASSAWDGVNYGYT

v_call: TRBV5-1
cdr3_length: 13
cdr3_aa: ASRPPGPHHNEQF

v_call: TRBV9
cdr3_length: 13
cdr3_aa: ASSPWTSGDNEQF

v_call: TRBV6-5
cdr3_length: 12
cdr3_aa: ASSQMTGDTEAF

v_call: TRBV9
cdr3_length: 13
cdr3_aa: ASSVAWQGRYEQY

v_call: TRBV2
cdr3_length: 11
cdr3_aa: ASRPSGDSPLH

v_call: TRBV4-3
cdr3_length: 11
cdr3_aa: ASSQDISRSRH

v_call: TRBV6-1
cdr3_length: 13
cdr3_aa: ASSEAGGRGQPQH

v_call: TRBV7-2
cdr3_length: 14
cdr3_aa: ASSPPGRLFTDTQY

v_call: TRBV6-5
cdr3_length: 9
cdr3_aa: ASRWDYGYT

v_call: TRBV5-8
cdr3_length: 13
cdr3_aa: ASSPRGRRGYGYT

v_call: TRBV5-1
cdr3_length: 11
cdr3_aa: ASSEQGYTEAF

v_call: TRBV3-1/TRBV3-2
cdr3_length: 14
cdr3_aa: ASSQFTGGAGNTIY

v_call: TRBV24-1
cdr3_length: 12
cdr3_aa: ATRRGQDTGELF

v_call: TRBV25-1
cdr3_length: 11
cdr3_aa: ASLPTDRDEQY

v_call: TRBV18
cdr3_length: 12
cdr3_aa: ASSPRDITYEQY

v_call: TRBV29-1
cdr3_length: 12
cdr3_aa: SVVGTVTGSEQY

v_call: TRBV2
cdr3_length: 15
cdr3_aa: ASSEGDRSYSNQPQH

v_call: TRBV7-9
cdr3_length: 14
cdr3_aa: ASSLGGGRGGNTIY

v_call: TRBV7-2
cdr3_length: 13
cdr3_aa: ASSLDRQAYNEQF

v_call: TRBV18
cdr3_length: 11
cdr3_aa: ASSPGWDSEAF

v_call: TRBV5-1
cdr3_length: 15
cdr3_aa: ASSLTLGQGAAGELF

v_call: TRBV3-1/TRBV3-2
cdr3_length: 16
cdr3_aa: ASSQVLRRRAGANVLT

v_call: TRBV18
cdr3_length: 13
cdr3_aa: ASSATSPGTGEAF

v_call: TRBV18
cdr3_length: 12
cdr3_aa: ASSPKDRVETQY

v_call: TRBV7-9
cdr3_length: 12
cdr3_aa: ASSPTGIAETQY

v_call: TRBV2
cdr3_length: 11
cdr3_aa: ASSASGGYEQY

v_call: TRBV4-1
cdr3_length: 15
cdr3_aa: ASSQARGSSSYNEQF

v_call: TRBV19
cdr3_length: 12
cdr3_aa: ASSEGSPYDEQY

v_call: TRBV2
cdr3_length: 10
cdr3_aa: ASTGDNYGYT

v_call: TRBV2
cdr3_length: 11
cdr3_aa: ASKRDSTQEQY

v_call: TRBV12-5
cdr3_length: 10
cdr3_aa: AGTGKDTEAF

v_call: TRBV6-5
cdr3_length: 12
cdr3_aa: ASSLAGASYEQY

v_call: TRBV25-1
cdr3_length: 15
cdr3_aa: ASRPRQGGLAGHEQY